This T cell receptor beta chain was obtained from a study of PD-L1 blockade in urothelial cancer. Assay used: immunoSEQ multiplex PCR; TCRdb lists only in-frame clones, some missing. The data hold about 29,000 clones, with around nine tenths observed a single time. V lost 3 bases, J lost 7 bases, and 13 bases lay in between. The CDR3 totals 15 residues. Looked up from germline, CDR1 is LNHNV and CDR2 is YYDKDF (reference sequence). The chain combines TRBV15 with TRBJ1-6; the D gene is possibly TRBD1 (6 bases). The receptor was derived from a man aged 45-65 years with urothelial cancer. Sequences were derived from PBMCs, sampled around atezolizumab (anti-PD-L1) treatment. DNA of the CDR3: TGTGCCACCAGCAGTGCAGGGGTTGGCAATTCACCCCTCCACTTT. It specifies CATSSAGVGNSPLHF.